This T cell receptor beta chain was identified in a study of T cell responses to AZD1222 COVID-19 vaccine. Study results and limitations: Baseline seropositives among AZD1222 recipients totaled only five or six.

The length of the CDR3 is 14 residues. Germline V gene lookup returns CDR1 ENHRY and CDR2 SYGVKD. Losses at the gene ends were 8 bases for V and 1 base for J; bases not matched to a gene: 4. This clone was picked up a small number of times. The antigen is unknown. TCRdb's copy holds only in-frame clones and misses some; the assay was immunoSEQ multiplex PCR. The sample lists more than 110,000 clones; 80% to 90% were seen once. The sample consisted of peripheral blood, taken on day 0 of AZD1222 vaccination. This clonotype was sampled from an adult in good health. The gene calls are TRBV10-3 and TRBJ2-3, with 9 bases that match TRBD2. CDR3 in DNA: TGTGCCATCGGAGCGGGAGGAGGCACAGATACGCAGTATTTT. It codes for CAIGAGGGTDTQYF.